Following are 16 T cell receptor beta chains from one sample sequenced in a study of blood T cell repertoires in COVID-19. The repertoire was sequenced with immunoSEQ multiplex PCR; TCRdb's copy has only in-frame clones and lacks some. The repertoire consists of around 92,000 clones, with roughly 89% occurring once and the leading ten covering around 5%. Sequenced input: peripheral blood. These receptors came from a woman of 80 years or more with active COVID-19.

The chain carries TRBV11-3 and TRBJ2-3; tentative D call: TRBD2 (5 bases). V was cut by 1 base and J by 4 bases, with 12 bases left in between. Germline V gene sequence: CDR1 SGHNT, CDR2 YENEEA. This CDR3 is 15 amino acids long. The CDR3 sequence is CASSLGGSAADTQYF. The CDR3 DNA is TGTGCCAGCAGCTTAGGAGGGAGCGCGGCAGATACGCAGTATTTT.

The J gene is TRBJ2-5, the V gene TRBV7-7; the D gene is possibly TRBD1 (6 bases). Germline V gives CDR1 SSHAT, CDR2 FNYEAQ (reference sequence). Trimming stripped 5 bases from V and 2 bases from J, with 9 bases between. The CDR3 is made up of 13 amino acids. The CDR3 DNA follows: TGTGCCAGCAGCCCCGACAGGCAAGAGACCCAGTACTTC. Its translation: CASSPDRQETQYF. The whole variable domain, filled in from reference TRBV7-7 and TRBJ2-5, reads GAGVSQSPRYKVTKRGQDVTLRCDPISSHATLYWYQQALGQGPEFLTYFNYEAQPDKSGLPSDRFSAERPEGSISTLTIQRTEQRDSAMYRCASSPDRQETQYFGPGTRLLVL.

The chain is built from TRBV30 and TRBJ2-5, with D possibly being TRBD2 (6 bases). The CDR3 sequence is 15 residues long. The germline V and J ends were trimmed by 0 bases and 5 bases, with 16 bases remaining between them. Germline CDR1 is GTSNPN and CDR2 is SVGIG (reference sequence). The CDR3 loop reads CAWSVGSAGYETQYF. The CDR3 coding sequence is TGTGCCTGGAGTGTAGGCAGCGCGGGGTATGAGACCCAGTACTTC.

This clone was seen a single time. The junction does not match germline at one end; this may be a read error. V is TRBV24-1 and J is TRBJ2-5, with D possibly matching TRBD2 (6 bases). The CDR3 is 13 amino acids. Germline loops: CDR1 KGHDR, CDR2 SFDVKD. The CDR3 region has the DNA TGTGCCACCAGTGTGGGAGGATCCGAGACCCAATACTTC. Translating gives CATSVGGSETQYF.

Here the CDR3 reads CASLGAANTGELFF. CDR3 DNA: TGCGCCAGCCTGGGGGCAGCGAACACCGGGGAGCTGTTTTTT. J is TRBJ2-2 and V is TRBV5-1; D is possibly TRBD1 (6 bases). The V end was cut by 7 bases, the J end by 0 bases, with 10 bases between. This CDR3 region has 14 residues. Germline V gene data show CDR1 as SGHRS and CDR2 as YFSETQ.

This sequence joins TRBV5-4 and TRBJ2-7; D is unclear. The CDR3 runs 13 residues. The germline gives CDR1 SGHNT, CDR2 YYREEE (reference sequence). The germline V and J ends were trimmed by 2 bases and 0 bases, with 6 bases remaining between them. In nucleotides, the CDR3 is TGTGCCAGCAGCTTCGTCGGCTCCTACGAGCAGTACTTC. Protein: CASSFVGSYEQYF.

The chain is built from TRBV4-1 and TRBJ2-7, with D possibly being TRBD2 (6 bases). There are 15 residues in the CDR3. The germline gives CDR1 MGHRA, CDR2 YSYEKL. Trimming took 0 bases from V and 9 from J, leaving 18 bases between them. CDR3 coding DNA: TGCGCCAGCAGCCAAGATCAGCGGGCAGTACGAGCGCAGTACTTC. Encoded protein: CASSQDQRAVRAQYF.

The CDR3 spells CARSRGYPGLAKPPYGEQFF. CDR3 bases: TGTGCCAGAAGCCGTGGTTACCCGGGACTAGCCAAACCCCCTTATGGAGAGCAGTTCTTC. The V call is TRBV5-3, the J call TRBJ2-1, with 9 nucleotides matching TRBD2. TRBV5-3 is annotated as an ORF whose role is uncertain. The CDR3 is 20 amino acids. V gave up 4 bases and J gave up 10 bases; unmatched junction bases: 27.

This clone showed up just once. The genes are TRBV28 and TRBJ2-7, with TRBD1 identical over 9 bases. Looked up from germline, CDR1 is MDHEN and CDR2 is SYDVKM. The V gene end was trimmed by 6 bases and the J gene end by 7 bases; junction bases not matched to a gene: 10. CDR3 length: 14 residues. CDR3 bases: TGTGCCAGCAGCCGCGGGACAGGGAAAATAGAGCAGTACTTC. It is translated as CASSRGTGKIEQYF.

The chain is built from TRBV19 and TRBJ2-7, with D perhaps TRBD2 (5 bases). V was shortened by 6 bases and J by 4 bases, with 16 bases between the two germline ends. The CDR3 runs to 14 residues. Germline V lookup: CDR1 LNHDA, CDR2 SQIVND (reference sequence). The CDR3 sequence: CASRPDPEEYEQYF. The CDR3 DNA is TGTGCCAGTAGACCAGACCCGGAGGAGTACGAGCAGTACTTC.

The rearrangement uses TRBV30 and TRBJ1-6; D is ambiguous. Germline CDR1 reads GTSNPN; CDR2 reads SVGIG (reference sequence). Trimming pared 0 bases from V and 5 bases from J, leaving 11 bases between. The length of the CDR3 is 15 residues. The CDR3, as DNA: TGTGCCTGGAGTGTACATAGCCCAAATAATTCACCCCTCCACTTT. Protein sequence: CAWSVHSPNNSPLHF. The full variable domain, rest sourced from reference TRBV30 and TRBJ1-6, is SQTIHQWPATLVQPVGSPLSLECTVEGTSNPNLYWYRQAAGRGLQLLFYSVGIGQISSEVPQNLSASRPQDRQFILSSKKLLLSDSGFYLCAWSVHSPNNSPLHFGNGTRLTVT.

The chain couples TRBV6-2 or TRBV6-3 to TRBJ2-1, with D possibly TRBD2 on 5 matching bases. Germline loops: CDR1 MNHEY, CDR2 SVGEGT. V was cut by 0 bases and J by 8 bases, with 23 bases left in between. The CDR3 loop spans 18 amino acids. The CDR3 is CASSYSYLRVNQWDEQFF. As DNA, the CDR3 is TGTGCCAGCAGTTACTCGTATTTGCGGGTTAACCAATGGGATGAGCAGTTCTTC.

This clone has a handful of counts. The chain couples TRBV12-3 or TRBV12-4 to TRBJ2-2; D perhaps matches TRBD2 (6 bases). The V gene lost 5 bases and the J gene lost 4 bases, with 8 bases spanning the gap. This CDR3 spans 13 amino acids. The CDR3 protein is CASSSGFTGELFF. Written as DNA, the CDR3 is TGTGCCAGCAGTAGCGGGTTCACCGGGGAGCTGTTTTTT.

This chain joins TRBV9 and TRBJ2-3; D uncertain. This CDR3 has 13 residues. Germline CDR1 SGDLS, CDR2 YYNGEE. Trimming removed 0 bases at V and 5 bases at J, with 7 bases between. CDR3 sequence (DNA): TGTGCCAGCAGCGTAGTGCGTGAAGATACGCAGTATTTT. Its translation: CASSVVREDTQYF.

In this sample, this clone turned up once. The CDR3 protein is CASSYENFEQYF. CDR3 nucleotide sequence: TGTGCCAGCAGTTACGAGAACTTTGAGCAGTACTTC. The chain carries TRBV6-2 or TRBV6-3 and TRBJ2-7, with no clear D. CDR1 is MNHEY and CDR2 is SVGEGT in the germline V gene. The CDR3 runs to 12 residues. V was shortened by 2 bases and J by 7 bases, with 9 bases between the two germline ends.

V and J are TRBV19 and TRBJ2-3; no reliable D call. V lost 4 bases and J 0 bases, leaving 5 bases between the germline ends. The CDR3 consists of 13 residues. Germline V gene data show CDR1 as LNHDA and CDR2 as SQIVND (reference sequence). CDR3 amino acids: CASSSGSTDTQYF. The CDR3 coding sequence is TGTGCCAGTAGTAGCGGAAGCACAGATACGCAGTATTTT.